A selection of T cell receptor beta chains follows, all from one sample in a study of cytomegalovirus exposure and HLA in healthy donors. Generated by immunoSEQ multiplex PCR, the TCRdb table keeps only in-frame clones and is missing some. The data hold 71,000 or so clones, with roughly 95% observed a single time. Sequences were obtained from PBMCs. All receptors come from a woman aged 18-30 years in good health and CMV-seropositive. Each CDR3 is given with its conserved first and last residue. D genes are given only for firm matches. Clone size is not always given. Where it is, it says once, few, many or a class for expanded clones.

v_gene	len	d_gene	abundance	j_gene	CDR3aa	CDR3nt
TRBV6-6	13	-	-	TRBJ1-2	CASSSRQADGYTF	TGTGCCAGCAGTTCTCGACAGGCGGATGGCTACACCTTC
TRBV28	15	TRBD1	once	TRBJ2-7	CASSDTGGAIYEQYF	TGTGCCAGCAGTGACACAGGGGGCGCAATCTACGAGCAGTACTTC
TRBV30	13	-	-	TRBJ1-5	CAWSTGGNQPQHF	TGTGCCTGGAGTACGGGGGGCAATCAGCCCCAGCATTTT
TRBV4-1	16	-	-	TRBJ1-2	CASSQEPGHLNYGYTF	TGCGCCAGCAGCCAAGAGCCGGGACATCTTAACTATGGCTACACCTTC
TRBV30	14	TRBD1	-	TRBJ2-7	CAWSVPDRGSEQYF	TGTGCCTGGAGTGTACCCGACAGGGGAAGCGAGCAGTACTTC
TRBV9	17	TRBD2	-	TRBJ2-3	CASSVTTSGGAIDTQYF	TGTGCCAGCAGCGTAACTACTAGCGGGGGGGCAATAGATACGCAGTATTTT
TRBV14	15	-	-	TRBJ1-2	CASSQEAGVNYGYTF	TGTGCCAGCAGCCAAGAGGCGGGGGTCAACTATGGCTACACCTTC
TRBV5-1	16	TRBD2	-	TRBJ2-1	CASSGRDGSSYNEQFF	TGCGCCAGCAGCGGGAGGGACGGAAGCTCCTACAATGAGCAGTTCTTC
TRBV27	15	TRBD1	-	TRBJ2-3	CASSFLGQGEDTQYF	TGTGCCAGCAGTTTCCTGGGACAGGGAGAAGATACGCAGTATTTT
TRBV5-6	14	-	-	TRBJ2-5	CASSLVGVRETQYF	TGTGCCAGCAGCTTGGTAGGGGTTAGAGAGACCCAGTACTTC
TRBV27	15	-	-	TRBJ1-2	CASSRREGRIDGYTF	TGTGCCAGCAGCCGACGGGAGGGGCGCATAGATGGCTACACCTTC
TRBV5-1	15	TRBD2	-	TRBJ2-7	CASSLVAGASYEQYF	TGCGCCAGCAGCTTGGTTGCGGGAGCTTCCTACGAGCAGTACTTC
TRBV9	17	-	once	TRBJ2-2	CASSVDRLRGSTGELFF	TGTGCCAGCAGCGTAGATCGGTTGCGGGGATCTACCGGGGAGCTGTTTTTT
TRBV30	16	TRBD2	-	TRBJ2-7	CACRGLASRATYEQYF	TGTGCCTGCCGGGGACTAGCGTCGCGGGCGACCTACGAGCAGTACTTC
TRBV7-9	16	TRBD2	-	TRBJ2-2	CASSLSVRERSGELFF	TGTGCCAGCAGCTTATCTGTGCGGGAGAGGTCCGGGGAGCTGTTTTTT
TRBV7-8	18	-	once	TRBJ1-3	CASTSNPPQVLSGNTIYF	TGTGCCAGCACCTCGAATCCCCCCCAGGTCCTCTCTGGAAACACCATATATTTT
TRBV19	14	TRBD1	-	TRBJ1-1	CASSARTGYSEAFF	TGTGCCAGTAGTGCCAGGACAGGGTACAGTGAAGCTTTCTTT
TRBV15	13	-	-	TRBJ1-2	CATSRKNRDGYTF	TGTGCCACCAGCAGAAAAAACAGGGATGGCTACACCTTC
TRBV21-1	16	-	few	TRBJ1-1	CASVPTGPSRNTEAFF	TGTGCCAGCGTGCCGACAGGGCCAAGCAGGAACACTGAAGCTTTCTTT
TRBV2	15	-	-	TRBJ1-5	CASSALRNSNQPQHF	TGTGCCAGCAGTGCGCTCAGGAATAGCAATCAGCCCCAGCATTTT
TRBV15	15	TRBD1	few	TRBJ1-2	CATSNGQGRSYGYTF	TGTGCCACCAGCAACGGACAGGGGAGATCCTATGGCTACACCTTC
TRBV28	15	TRBD2	-	TRBJ2-3	CASSFEASGRDTQYF	TGTGCCAGCAGTTTTGAAGCTAGCGGTAGAGATACGCAGTATTTT